The 12 T cell receptor beta chains below were found in one sample sequenced in a study of shared clonotypes between healthy human individuals. The repertoire was sequenced with immunoSEQ multiplex PCR; TCRdb's copy has only in-frame clones and lacks some. The data contain fewer than 1.4 million clones, 78% of them singletons. The specimen was memory CD4+ T cells from PBMCs. Subset denoted: CD45RA-negative fraction. These receptor sequences come from a man younger than 35 in good health. Some clones in this sample may be carry-over from other donors' samples.

This clone was seen many times. The sample carries other DNA sequences with the same CDR3. V usage is TRBV5-1 and J usage is TRBJ1-1; possible D gene TRBD1, 5 bases. Germline CDR1 is SGHRS and CDR2 is YFSETQ. CDR3 size: 14 residues. Trimming took off 0 bases at V and 1 base at J, with 7 bases between the two ends. CDR3 region: CASSLAGGNTEAFF. CDR3 in DNA: TGCGCCAGCAGCTTGGCCGGGGGGAACACTGAAGCTTTCTTT.

The chain combines TRBV7-9 with TRBJ2-4; D possibly corresponds to TRBD1 (6 bases). V lost 6 bases, J lost 5 bases, and 11 bases lay in between. This CDR3 is 13 amino acids long. Germline V gene lookup returns CDR1 SEHNR and CDR2 FQNEAQ (reference sequence). The CDR3: CASRQRQENIQYF. The CDR3 nucleotides read TGTGCCAGCAGACAAAGACAGGAAAACATTCAGTACTTC.

In its sample, this clone was seen once. The chain combines TRBV7-9 with TRBJ2-7, with D unclear. The CDR3 totals 13 residues. The germline V gene encodes CDR1 SEHNR and CDR2 FQNEAQ (reference sequence). Trimming cost V 5 bases and J 7 bases, with 15 bases left between them. In DNA, the CDR3 is TGTGCCAGCAGCCCTCTTTCTAAAGGGGAGCAGTACTTC. It specifies CASSPLSKGEQYF.

V and J are TRBV5-4 and TRBJ2-7; maybe TRBD2 (5 bases). The CDR3 is 14 residues long. Trimming removed 4 bases at V and 2 bases at J, with 13 bases between. CDR1 SGHNT and CDR2 YYREEE come from the germline V gene (reference sequence). CDR3 region: CASSPGSLTYEQYF. In DNA, the CDR3 is TGTGCCAGCAGCCCGGGGTCGCTTACCTACGAGCAGTACTTC.

The rearrangement links TRBV6-5 to TRBJ2-5; a weak D match, TRBD1 (5 bases). The J call may be wrong; the DNA end is better matched by TRBJ2-7. The CDR3 spans 16 residues. Germline V gene lookup returns CDR1 MNHEY and CDR2 SVGAGI. CDR3 nucleotides: TGTGCCAGCAGTTACTCGATCTCAGGGTCCTCTTACGAGCAGTACTTC. Encoded protein: CASSYSISGSSYEQYF.

The chain is built from TRBV4-2 and TRBJ2-5; a weak D match, TRBD1 (6 bases). Germline V gene lookup returns CDR1 LGHNA and CDR2 YNFKEQ. The CDR3 loop spans 15 amino acids. V gave up 4 bases and J gave up 2 bases, with 14 bases separating them. The DNA for the CDR3 is TGTGCCAGCAGCCCGAGACAGGCTATTCAAGAGACCCAGTACTTC. This encodes CASSPRQAIQETQYF.

A remark on this clone: This sample also contains other DNA sequences that code for the same CDR3. The V gene is TRBV5-1, the J gene TRBJ2-5; possibly TRBD1 for D (6 bases). Germline lookup yields CDR1 SGHRS and CDR2 YFSETQ. The CDR3 has 14 amino acids. V shed 1 base and J shed 2 bases, with 9 bases lying between them. As DNA, the CDR3 is TGCGCCAGCAGCTTGATCGGGACACAAGAGACCCAGTACTTC. Its protein product is CASSLIGTQETQYF.

The CDR3 sequence: CASSVGPSYGYTF. The CDR3 DNA sequence: TGCGCCAGCAGCGTAGGCCCCTCGTATGGCTACACCTTC. The J gene is TRBJ1-2, the V gene TRBV5-1; unclear D gene. The germline V and J ends were trimmed by 4 bases and 5 bases, with 12 bases remaining between them. Germline V gives CDR1 SGHRS, CDR2 YFSETQ. The CDR3 sequence is 13 residues long.

The rearrangement uses TRBV9 and TRBJ1-1; 8 bases agree with TRBD1. The junction had 13 bases not matched to a gene; V was cut back by 6 bases and J by 6 bases. Germline CDR1 is SGDLS and CDR2 is YYNGEE. This CDR3 is built from 15 residues. CDR3 coding DNA: TGTGCCAGCACAAGGACAGGGCTCTCGGTCTCTGAAGCTTTCTTT. This codes for CASTRTGLSVSEAFF.

The chain's CDR3 is CASSVGSRELWDTGELFF. CDR3 sequence (DNA): TGTGCCAGCAGCGTAGGGTCCCGGGAGCTGTGGGACACCGGGGAGCTGTTTTTT. This chain links TRBV9 with TRBJ2-2; D may be TRBD2 (6 bases). There are 18 residues in the CDR3. Trimming stripped 0 bases from V and 3 bases from J, with 18 bases between. Germline assignment: CDR1 SGDLS and CDR2 YYNGEE. The full variable domain, rest sourced from reference TRBV9 and TRBJ2-2, is DSGVTQTPKHLITATGQRVTLRCSPRSGDLSVYWYQQSLDQGLQFLIQYYNGEERAKGNILERFSAQQFPDLHSELNLSSLELGDSALYFCASSVGSRELWDTGELFFGEGSRLTVL.

DNA for the CDR3: TGTGCCAGCAGTTACTTTACAGGGGGCCATGAGCAGTTCTTC. Encoded protein: CASSYFTGGHEQFF. This rearrangement joins TRBV6-5 to TRBJ2-1; 9 nucleotides match TRBD1. With V trimmed by 1 base and J by 8 bases, 3 bases remained unmatched. The CDR3 runs 14 residues. Germline values: CDR1 MNHEY, CDR2 SVGAGI.

This clone was picked up one time. The rearrangement joins TRBV29-1 to TRBJ2-1; TRBD2 agrees at 11 bases. V trimming: 5 bases; J trimming: 2 bases; junction bases outside the gene matches: 32. CDR1 is SQVTM and CDR2 is ANQGSEA in the germline V gene. This CDR3 comprises 24 residues. The CDR3 DNA sequence: TGCAGCGTTCAAACTCCCAGCTCCACGAGAGCGACTAGCGGGGCGTTTATACCCTACAATGAGCAGTTCTTC. This sequence encodes CSVQTPSSTRATSGAFIPYNEQFF.